This T cell receptor beta chain came from a study of shared clonotypes between healthy human individuals. Study-wide background: Researchers drew samples from two women and a few men aged 18 to 49. CD8 memory received one plate per donor, CD8 naive two, CD4 memory three and CD4 naive three.

Cells designated naive CD8 were CD45RO-negative and were positively selected for CCR7, with terminally differentiated effector memory CD45RA+ cells excluded. Whole-study findings and limits: Lower generation probabilities were found for non-shared clonotypes than for those shared by all four donors. Measured sharing among donors was expected to vary with sequencing depth.

Sequencing was performed with immunoSEQ multiplex PCR; in TCRdb, only in-frame clones are kept and a portion is missing. Of about 2,200,000 clones listed, 93% are singletons. About this clone: Its antigen remains unknown.

V was cut by 4 bases and J by 2 bases, with 15 bases left in between. CDR1 is MNHNY, CDR2 SVGAGI, per germline (reference sequence). The CDR3 contains 16 residues. The origin of this receptor is a man between 18 and 35 years old in good health. Some clones in this sample may be carry-over from other donors' samples. V usage is TRBV6-6 and J usage is TRBJ2-4; no clear D gene. Sequencing was carried out using naive CD8+ T cells from PBMCs. The CDR3, as DNA: TGTGCCAGCAGTTTTTTAGACGAAGGGTCCAAAAACATTCAGTACTTC. Encoded protein: CASSFLDEGSKNIQYF.